This T cell receptor (beta chain) was sequenced during a study of blood T cells in healthy people across ages (dated by TCRdb to about 2015). In the study overall: In model experiments, template switching captured roughly one uniquely barcoded TCR beta cDNA molecule for every two T cells. To avoid experimental bias, donors of different ages were distributed randomly across sequencing lanes. To track age-related changes in TCR beta repertoire diversity, the study relied on deep sequencing normalized with unique cDNA molecular identifiers. Donors were grouped into four age groups: young (average 16 years), middle-aged (39), aged (around 60) and long-lived (approximately 81). Using the same blood draw, the study looked at two additional independent replicas of 1 million unique cDNA reads for two donors, one aged 18 to 30 and the other aged 80 or older.

As regards this clonotype: Its antigen is unknown. No much larger clone exists at a distance of one base, and base qualities are not known.

What the authors observed across the whole study: Since profiling was done on bulk unsorted PBMCs, naive and antigen-experienced compartments could not be conclusively compared. Compared with the aged group, the long-lived group had more naive CD4+ T cells, fewer expanded clones and increased TCR diversity, suggesting age selection. Donor CMV infection status was unknown, potentially confounding age-related changes in expanded clonotypes. As age increased, observed TCR beta diversity per million T cells dropped in a roughly linear way, and a significant reduction was already evident by age 40. Observed TCR beta diversity correlated strongly with the percentage of naive T cells measured by flow cytometry. Estimates of total diversity based on one million sequenced T cells were regarded as lower bounds and as underestimates.

The library was prepared using 5' RACE. The listed sequencing device is Illumina HiSeq 2500. A second PCR of roughly 7 to 12 cycles was performed with a sample-barcoded 5' primer and a J-beta primer mix. Each TCR beta cDNA molecule received a unique molecular identifier from a template-switch 5' adaptor carrying 12 random nucleotides. At least 3 million CDR3-containing paired-end reads were obtained from each sample. First-strand cDNA synthesis was performed from all RNA using the Mint cDNA synthesis kit, with priming by a TRBC-specific oligonucleotide. Following uracil-DNA glycosylase treatment, a first 18-cycle PCR with universal primers M1SS and BC2_uni_R was performed on all cDNA. In the paper's pipeline: Normalization of each sample was performed by random selection of 1 million high-quality reads, each carrying a distinct molecular identifier. Instead of being binned into consensus sequences, reads with shared molecular identifiers were discarded. MiTCR, run with a Q25 quality threshold and the strictest error-elimination algorithm, handled CDR3 identification, clonotype clustering and error correction. A nonparametric unseen species model with Euler transformation was used to estimate a lower bound on total TCR beta diversity. The public sequencing data were trimmed at Q25 with fastp and processed into clonotypes with MiXCR by TCRdb, which kept only in-frame beta chains. Entries that share a CDR3 protein sequence are merged under the most common genes and DNA. The V and J calls and clone size are TCRdb's, not the authors'. The sample table shows 600,000 to 850,000 distinct CDR3 sequences, and roughly 43% are seen once. Roughly 20% of the sample lies in the top ten.

The CDR3 contains 12 residues, cysteine and phenylalanine counted. Only the CDR3 DNA is retained, 36 bases long and in frame from the first base. Taken from the germline V gene, the CDR1 and CDR2 loops are MNHEY and SVGAGI. V is cut by 10 bases and J by 6 bases, and the space between the germline ends is 12 bases. The 39 donors, aged roughly 6 to 90 years, were systemically healthy Caucasian individuals from Russia. Ten milliliters of peripheral blood were drawn from each donor into EDTA-treated Vacutainer tubes. Ficoll-Paque density-gradient centrifugation was used to isolate PBMCs, with at least 6.5 million obtained per sample. Trizol reagent was used to extract total RNA from PBMCs, with at least 5.5 micrograms per sample. For every donor, flow cytometry on a PBMC aliquot measured the percentage of naive CD45RAhigh/CD27high T cells.

Sequenced: blood. This TCR was recovered from a woman aged 60 to 75 in good health. This chain joins TRBV6-5 to TRBJ2-2; TRBD1 might be the D gene, on 6 matching bases. CDR3 sequence: CATQQGPGELFF. The DNA sequence is as follows: TGTGCCACCCAACAGGGCCCCGGGGAGCTGTTTTTT.